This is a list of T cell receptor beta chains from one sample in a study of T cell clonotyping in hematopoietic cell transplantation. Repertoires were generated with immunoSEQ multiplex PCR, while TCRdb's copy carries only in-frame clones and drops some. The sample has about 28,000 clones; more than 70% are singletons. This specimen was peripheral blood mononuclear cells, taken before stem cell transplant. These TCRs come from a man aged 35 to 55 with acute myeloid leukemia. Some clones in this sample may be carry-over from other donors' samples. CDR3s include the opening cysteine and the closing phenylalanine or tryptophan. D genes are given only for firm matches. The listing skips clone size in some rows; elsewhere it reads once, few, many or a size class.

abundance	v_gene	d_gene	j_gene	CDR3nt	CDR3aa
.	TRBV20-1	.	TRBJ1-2	TGCAGTGCTAGTCTCGGGCCCGGCTACACCTTC	CSASLGPGYTF
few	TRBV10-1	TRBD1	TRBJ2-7	TGCGCCAGCAGTTACAGACAGGGCGAGCAGTACTTC	CASSYRQGEQYF
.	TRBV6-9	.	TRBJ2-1	TGTGCCAGCAGTTTCTACAGAGTTCATCGAGACAATGAGCAGTTCTTC	CASSFYRVHRDNEQFF
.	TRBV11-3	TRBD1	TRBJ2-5	TGTGCCAGCAGCCAATCGACAGGGGTACACGGGACCCAGTACTTC	CASSQSTGVHGTQYF
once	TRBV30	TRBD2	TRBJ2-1	TGTGCCTGGAGTGTTCTGGGAATAGCGGGAAGATACAATGAGCAGTTCTTC	CAWSVLGIAGRYNEQFF
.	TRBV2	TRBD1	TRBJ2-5	TGTGCCACCCAACAGGACAGGCAAGAGACCCAGTACTTC	CATQQDRQETQYF
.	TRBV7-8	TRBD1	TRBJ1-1	TGTGCCAGCAGCTTGGGCCCAGCTTTGGGACAGTTGGCTTTCTTT	CASSLGPALGQLAFF
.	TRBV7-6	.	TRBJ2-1	TGTGCCAGCAGCTCAGGCTCCGGGGTTGAGCAGTTCTTC	CASSSGSGVEQFF
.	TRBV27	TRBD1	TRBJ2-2	TGTGCCAGCAGTTCGACCGGGACAGCGAACACCGGGGAGCTGTTTTTT	CASSSTGTANTGELFF
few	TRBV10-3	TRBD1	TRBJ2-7	TGTGCCATCAGTGAGTCAGCAGGGGGAAAAGGAGAGCAGTACTTC	CAISESAGGKGEQYF
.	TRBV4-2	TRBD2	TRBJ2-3	TGTGCCAGCAGCCAGGCTCTAGCGGGGGGCGCGGATACGCAGTATTTT	CASSQALAGGADTQYF
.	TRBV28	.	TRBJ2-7	TGTGCCAGCAGTTTAAGTGTAGGCGTGGGGAGTAACTACGAGCAGTACTTC	CASSLSVGVGSNYEQYF
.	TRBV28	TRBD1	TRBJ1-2	TGTGCCAGCAGGCCATACAGGGGGCGATTAGCTGGCTACACCTTC	CASRPYRGRLAGYTF
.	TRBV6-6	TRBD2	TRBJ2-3	TGTGCCAGCAGTTACTCGGCGGGAGCTACAGATACGCAGTATTTT	CASSYSAGATDTQYF
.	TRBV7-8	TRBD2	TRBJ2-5	TGTGCCAGCAGCTTAGCGGGACTAGCGGAGTACCAAGAGACCCAGTACTTC	CASSLAGLAEYQETQYF
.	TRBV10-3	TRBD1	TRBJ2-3	TGTGCCATCAGTTCGGGACAGGGGATGAACACAGATACGCAGTATTTT	CAISSGQGMNTDTQYF
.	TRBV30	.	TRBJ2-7	TGTGCCTGGAGTGTAGGAGCTCAGAGGGTCTACGAGCAGTACTTC	CAWSVGAQRVYEQYF
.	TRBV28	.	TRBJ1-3	TGTGCCAGCAGGCAAAGCACAGCGGGAAACACCATATATTTT	CASRQSTAGNTIYF
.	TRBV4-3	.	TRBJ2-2	TGCGCCAGCAGCCAAGTACAGCCAGTCAACACCGGGGAGCTGTTTTTT	CASSQVQPVNTGELFF
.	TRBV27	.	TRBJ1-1	TGTGCCAGCTCCGTTCAGGGGCCTAACACTGAAGCTTTCTTT	CASSVQGPNTEAFF
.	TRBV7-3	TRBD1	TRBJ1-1	TGTGCCAGCAGCTTAGAAGGGACAGGGGGTAGCACTGAAGCTTTCTTT	CASSLEGTGGSTEAFF
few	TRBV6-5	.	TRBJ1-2	TGTGCCAGCAGTTCTGCAGGCGCTGGGAACTATGGCTACACCTTC	CASSSAGAGNYGYTF
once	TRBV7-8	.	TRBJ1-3	TGTGCCAGCAGCTTAGCGCCCTCTGGAAACACCATATATTTT	CASSLAPSGNTIYF
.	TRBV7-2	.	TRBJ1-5	TGTGCCAGCTCGGAACAGAATAGCAATCAGCCCCAGCATTTT	CASSEQNSNQPQHF
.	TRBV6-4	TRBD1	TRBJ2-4	TGTGCCAGCAGTGACGAGGGACAGGGAATTCAGTACTTC	CASSDEGQGIQYF
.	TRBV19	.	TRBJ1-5	TGTGCCAGTAGTATCCGAGGGTTTAGCTATAGCAATCAGCCCCAGCATTTT	CASSIRGFSYSNQPQHF
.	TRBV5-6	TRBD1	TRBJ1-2	TGTGCCAGCAGTCCTCAGGGGGCCCCCTATGGCTACACCTTC	CASSPQGAPYGYTF
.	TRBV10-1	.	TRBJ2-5	TGCGCCAGCAGTGAGGACATCCAAGAGACCCAGTACTTC	CASSEDIQETQYF
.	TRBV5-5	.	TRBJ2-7	TGTGCCAGCAGCTTGGCGGGAGAAGGCTACGAGCAGTACTTC	CASSLAGEGYEQYF
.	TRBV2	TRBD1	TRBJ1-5	TGTGCCAGCACAGGGGGGGATAGCAATCAGCCCCAGCATTTT	CASTGGDSNQPQHF
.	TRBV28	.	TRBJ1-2	TGTGCCAGCAGTTTATCAGGAATCTATGGCTACACCTTC	CASSLSGIYGYTF
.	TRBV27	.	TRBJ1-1	TGTGCCAGCAGTTTCGGCACTGAAGCTTTCTTT	CASSFGTEAFF
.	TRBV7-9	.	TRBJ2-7	TGTGCCAGCAGCCCACAGACAGGTCCTAGCCTCTACGAGCAGTACTTC	CASSPQTGPSLYEQYF
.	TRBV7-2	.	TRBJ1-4	TGTGCCAGCAGCTTAATCGGGGGGGCAGGGAGTGAAAAACTGTTTTTT	CASSLIGGAGSEKLFF
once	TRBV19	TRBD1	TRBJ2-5	TGTGCCAGTAGTATAGGCCTTTCTGGACAGGGAGGCCAAGAGACCCAGTACTTC	CASSIGLSGQGGQETQYF
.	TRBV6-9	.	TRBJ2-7	TGTGCCAGCAGTTACTCGAGCGGTGCCTACGAGCAGTACTTC	CASSYSSGAYEQYF
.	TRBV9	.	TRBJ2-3	TGTGCCAGCAGCGTAGACCCGACCCTCACAGATACGCAGTATTTT	CASSVDPTLTDTQYF
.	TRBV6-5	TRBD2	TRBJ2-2	TGTGCCAGCAGGAGGAGCGGGAACTTCGGCGGGGAGCTGTTTTTT	CASRRSGNFGGELFF
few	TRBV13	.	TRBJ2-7	TGTGCCAGCAGCTTCGGGGACGTATCCTACGAGCAGTACTTC	CASSFGDVSYEQYF
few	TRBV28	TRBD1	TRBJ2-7	TGTGCCAGCAGGCCGGTAGGGGACAGCAAGTGGTACGAGCAGTACTTC	CASRPVGDSKWYEQYF
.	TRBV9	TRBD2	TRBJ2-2	TGTGCCAGCAGCGCCTACCCGGGACTAGCGGGGGGGAACACCGGGGAGCTGTTTTTT	CASSAYPGLAGGNTGELFF
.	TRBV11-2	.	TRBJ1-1	TGTGCCAGCAGCTTTTCGGGGCAGGGGATGTTGAGCACTGAAGCTTTCTTT	CASSFSGQGMLSTEAFF
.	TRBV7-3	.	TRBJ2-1	TGTGCCAGCAGCCCTCAATCGGTCAATGAGCAGTTCTTC	CASSPQSVNEQFF